The 8 T cell receptor beta chains presented below share a single source sample, sequenced in a study of blood T cell repertoires in COVID-19. Using immunoSEQ multiplex PCR, the repertoire was profiled, and TCRdb retains in-frame clones only, with some absent. The data hold some 320,000 clones, with about 85% observed a single time. Sequenced input: PBMCs or T cells enriched from blood (not recorded which). The source is a woman under 40 who had been exposed to COVID-19.

This clone was seen once. The chain joins TRBV27 to TRBJ1-5; D not resolved. CDR3 length: 15 amino acids. The germline V and J ends were trimmed by 6 bases and 1 base, with 13 bases remaining between them. Germline V gives CDR1 MNHEY, CDR2 SMNVEV (reference sequence). CDR3 region: CASSSTSFSNQPQHF. The DNA for the CDR3 is TGTGCCAGCAGCTCAACTTCCTTCAGCAATCAGCCCCAGCATTTT.

This sequence joins TRBV27 and TRBJ1-5, with D hard to call. Trimming took off 3 bases at V and 5 bases at J, with 8 bases between the two ends. CDR1 and CDR2 from the germline V gene are MNHEY and SMNVEV (reference sequence). There are 13 residues in the CDR3. In DNA, the CDR3 is TGTGCCAGCAGTTTGGCAGGCTATCAGCCCCAGCATTTT. It is translated as CASSLAGYQPQHF.

The V gene is TRBV28, the J gene TRBJ2-1; D unclear. V shed 4 bases and J shed 0 bases, with 10 bases lying between them. CDR3 length: 15 amino acids. The germline V gene has CDR1 MDHEN and CDR2 SYDVKM. The CDR3 spells CASSSPVVSYNEQFF. The DNA for the CDR3 is TGTGCCAGCAGTTCCCCCGTAGTCTCCTACAATGAGCAGTTCTTC.

This sequence joins TRBV28 and TRBJ2-7; 9 bases fit TRBD1. Unmatched junction bases numbered 8, after V lost 6 bases and J lost 2 bases. Germline V gene data show CDR1 as MDHEN and CDR2 as SYDVKM. The CDR3 is 15 residues long. The CDR3 here is CASSTTGTGTYEQYF. In DNA, the CDR3 is TGTGCCAGCAGCACCACCGGGACAGGGACCTACGAGCAGTACTTC.

The chain carries TRBV11-2 and TRBJ2-5; 8 bases map to TRBD1. The CDR3 length is 14 residues. Germline-derived CDR1 and CDR2 are SGHAT and FQNNGV. The J segment lost 6 bases and the V segment lost 1 base, leaving 4 bases of the junction unmatched. DNA for the CDR3: TGTGCCAGCAGCTTAGGTAACAGGGGGAAGACCCAGTACTTC. This gives the protein CASSLGNRGKTQYF.

The chain is built from TRBV28 and TRBJ1-2; 12 nucleotides align to TRBD1. The CDR3 extends over 14 amino acids. V was pared by 7 bases and J by 8 bases, with 8 bases of the junction left unmatched. CDR1 and CDR2 from the germline V gene are MDHEN and SYDVKM. The CDR3 DNA reads as TGTGCCAGCACACCGGGACAGGGGGCGCGGGGCTACACCTTC. Amino acids: CASTPGQGARGYTF.

This clone appeared many times. The sample holds other DNA sequences that translate to the same CDR3. The chain is built from TRBV7-9 and TRBJ1-1; D unresolved. This CDR3 is built from 14 residues. V lost 1 base and J lost 1, with 7 bases in between. The germline V gene has CDR1 SEHNR and CDR2 FQNEAQ (reference sequence). CDR3 nucleotides: TGTGCCAGCAGCTTAGGTACAGCGAACACTGAAGCTTTCTTT. Translated, it gives CASSLGTANTEAFF. Drawing the rest from reference TRBV7-9 and TRBJ1-1, the complete variable domain is DTGVSQNPRHKITKRGQNVTFRCDPISEHNRLYWYRQTLGQGPEFLTYFQNEAQLEKSRLLSDRFSAERPKGSFSTLEIQRTEQGDSAMYLCASSLGTANTEAFFGQGTRLTVV.

The chain has TRBV28 and TRBJ2-5, with D maybe TRBD2 (5 bases). V was cut by 7 bases and J by 5 bases, with 20 bases left in between. Germline V CDR1 and CDR2: MDHEN, SYDVKM. This CDR3 spans 15 amino acids. The CDR3 coding sequence is TGTGCCAGCACAACCCCTCGAGGAGGCCAGGAGACCCAGTACTTC. Encoded protein: CASTTPRGGQETQYF.